This T cell receptor (beta chain) comes out of a study of vaccination effects on CD4 cells after COVID-19. In the study overall: Vaccination of participants consisted of two doses of either the BNT162b2 or mRNA-1273 vaccine.

Under the ViraFEST assay, PBMC were stimulated with viral peptide pools so that antigen-specific CD4+ T cells expanded. Sequencing was performed afterwards. Subsequent to less than twelve days of culture, CD4+ T cells were isolated. The healthy vaccine recipients, who had no prior SARS-CoV-2 infection, showed negative nucleocapsid antibodies. A half-medium replacement with IL-2 medium was carried out on days 3 and 7. Clones were read by immunoSEQ multiplex PCR, and TCRdb kept only the in-frame ones, dropping some. The table records tens of thousands of clones, about 79% of them present only once. Comment on this clone: Its antigen remains unidentified.

This CDR3 has 15 amino acids. Looked up from germline, CDR1 is MNHEY and CDR2 is SVGAGI. V was clipped by 3 bases and J by 1 base, with 7 bases between them. The sample in question was CD4+ T cells from PBMCs cultured with SARS-CoV-2 spike peptides, obtained before COVID-19 vaccination. This rearrangement joins TRBV6-5 to TRBJ2-6, with TRBD1 as a possible D gene (6 bases). The receptor was isolated from a human donor who received a COVID-19 vaccine. CDR3 residues: CASSYRGSGANVLTF. Here the CDR3 DNA reads TGTGCCAGCAGTTATAGGGGGTCTGGGGCCAACGTCCTGACTTTC.